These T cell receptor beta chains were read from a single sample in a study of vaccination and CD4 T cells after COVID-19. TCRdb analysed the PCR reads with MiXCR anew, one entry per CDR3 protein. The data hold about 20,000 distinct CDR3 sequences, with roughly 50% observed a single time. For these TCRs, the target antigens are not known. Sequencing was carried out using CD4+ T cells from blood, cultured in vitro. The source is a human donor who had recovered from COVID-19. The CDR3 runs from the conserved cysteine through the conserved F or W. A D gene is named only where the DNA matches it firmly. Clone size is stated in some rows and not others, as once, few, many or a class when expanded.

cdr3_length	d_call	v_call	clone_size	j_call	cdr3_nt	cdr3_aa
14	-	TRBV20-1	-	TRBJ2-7	TGCAGTGCTAGACCGGGACTGGATACCTACGAGCAGTACTTC	CSARPGLDTYEQYF
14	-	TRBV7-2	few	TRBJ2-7	TGTGCCAGCAGCTTAGCCCTACTGACTCACGAGCAGTACTTC	CASSLALLTHEQYF
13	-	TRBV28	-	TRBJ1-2	TGTGCCAGCAGGCCGACAGCCTACTATGGCTACACCTTC	CASRPTAYYGYTF
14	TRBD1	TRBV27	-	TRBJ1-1	TGTGCCAGCAGTGTGGGACAGAGGAACACTGAAGCTTTCTTT	CASSVGQRNTEAFF
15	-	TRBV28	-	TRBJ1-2	TGTGCCAGCAGTTTGCCAGGGAAGCACGGCTATGGCTACACCTTC	CASSLPGKHGYGYTF
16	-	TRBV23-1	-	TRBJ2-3	TGCGCCAGCAGTCAAAACCAGACCGCGCGGACCGATACGCAGTATTTT	CASSQNQTARTDTQYF
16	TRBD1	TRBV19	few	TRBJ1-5	TGTGCCAGTAGTAACCCCGGGACAGCCAGCAATCAGCCCCAGCATTTT	CASSNPGTASNQPQHF
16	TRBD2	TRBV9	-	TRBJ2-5	TGTGCCAGCAGCCAAGGACTAGCGGGACTACAAGAGACCCAGTACTTC	CASSQGLAGLQETQYF
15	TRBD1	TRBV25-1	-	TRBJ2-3	TGTGCCAGCAGTCGACAGGGGACGAAAACAGATACGCAGTATTTT	CASSRQGTKTDTQYF
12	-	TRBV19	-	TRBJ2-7	TGTGCCAGTAGTATAGGTAACACCGAGCAGTACTTC	CASSIGNTEQYF
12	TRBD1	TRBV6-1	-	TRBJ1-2	TGTGCCAGCAGCACGACAGGGTATGGCTACACCTTC	CASSTTGYGYTF
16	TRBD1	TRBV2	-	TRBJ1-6	TGTGCCAGCAAAATAGACAGGGAGGCCTATAATTCACCCCTCCACTTT	CASKIDREAYNSPLHF
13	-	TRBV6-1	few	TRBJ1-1	TGTGCCAGCAGTACAACTTATAGGACTGAAGCTTTCTTT	CASSTTYRTEAFF
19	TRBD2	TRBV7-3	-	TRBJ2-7	TGTGCCAGCAGCTTAATTTGGGAGACTAGCGGGAGGGCCGGTTACGAGCAGTACTTC	CASSLIWETSGRAGYEQYF
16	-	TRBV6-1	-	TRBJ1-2	TGTGCCAGCAGTGAACGGAGGAACTCCACTAACTATGGCTACACCTTC	CASSERRNSTNYGYTF
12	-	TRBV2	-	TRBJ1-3	TGTGCCAGCAGTGTAGGGGGAAACACCATATATTTT	CASSVGGNTIYF
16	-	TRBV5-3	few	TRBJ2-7	TGTGCCAGAAGCTTGCGGGAGGGACAGGGAACATGCGAGCAGTACTTC	CARSLREGQGTCEQYF
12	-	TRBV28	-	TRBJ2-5	TGTGCCAGCAGGTCGGACGGGAAGACCCAGTACTTC	CASRSDGKTQYF
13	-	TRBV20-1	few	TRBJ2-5	TGCAGTGCTAGAAGACAGGGAGGGGAGACCCAGTACTTC	CSARRQGGETQYF
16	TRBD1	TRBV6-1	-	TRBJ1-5	TGTGCCAGCATGGGACAGGGGGATTATAGGGTTCAGCCCCAGCATTTT	CASMGQGDYRVQPQHF
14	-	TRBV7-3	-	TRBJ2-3	TGTGCCAGCAGCTTAGACCCGGGGTCAGATACGCAGTATTTT	CASSLDPGSDTQYF
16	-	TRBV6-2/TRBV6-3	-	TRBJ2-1	TGTGCCAGCAGTTACATGCTCGGGCAGGGCGACAATGAGCAGTTCTTC	CASSYMLGQGDNEQFF
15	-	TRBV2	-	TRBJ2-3	TGTGCCAGCAGTGGGGGCGCGGGGAGCACAGATACGCAGTATTTT	CASSGGAGSTDTQYF
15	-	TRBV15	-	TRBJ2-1	TGTGCCACCAGCAGAGAAGCAGGATCCGCTGGTGAGCAGTTCTTC	CATSREAGSAGEQFF
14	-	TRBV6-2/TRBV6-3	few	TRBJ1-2	TGTGCCAGCAGTCCGATGTGGGGCGGCGGGGGCTACACCTTC	CASSPMWGGGGYTF
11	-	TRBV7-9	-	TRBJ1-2	TGTGCCAGCACCCTTATAGGGAGCTACACCTTC	CASTLIGSYTF
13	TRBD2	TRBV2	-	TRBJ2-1	TGTGCCTGTAGCGGGGGGGCCTACAATGAGCAGTTCTTC	CACSGGAYNEQFF
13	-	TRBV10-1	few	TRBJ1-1	TGCGCCAGCAGTGTCGGACGGAACACTGAAGCTTTCTTT	CASSVGRNTEAFF
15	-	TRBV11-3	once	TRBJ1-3	TGTGCCAGCAGCCGCTCGCAGGGAGTAGGAAACACCATATATTTT	CASSRSQGVGNTIYF
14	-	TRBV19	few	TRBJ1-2	TGTGCCAGTAGCCCGGGCCGAATTCCTTATGGCTACACCTTC	CASSPGRIPYGYTF
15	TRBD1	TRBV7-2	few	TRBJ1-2	TGTGCCAGCAGCTTAAGGACAGGGGGACCTTATGGCTACACCTTC	CASSLRTGGPYGYTF
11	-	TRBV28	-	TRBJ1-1	TGTGCCAGCAGTTCACAGCTTGAAGCTTTCTTT	CASSSQLEAFF
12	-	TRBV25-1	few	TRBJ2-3	TGTGCCAGCTGTCCGGGCACAGATACGCAGTATTTT	CASCPGTDTQYF
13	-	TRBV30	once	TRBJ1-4	TGTGCCTGGAGGTTAGAGGGGTATGAAAAACTGTTTTTT	CAWRLEGYEKLFF
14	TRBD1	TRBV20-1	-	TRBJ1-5	TGCAGTGCTAGGGGACAGGGGCGGGATCAGCCCCAGCATTTT	CSARGQGRDQPQHF
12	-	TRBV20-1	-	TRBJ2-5	TGCAGTGCCCCCACCCTCCAAGAGACCCAGTACTTC	CSAPTLQETQYF
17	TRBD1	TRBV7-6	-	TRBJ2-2	TGTGCCAGCAGCCAAGCCACAGGGGGCCCGACGGCCGGGGAGCTGTTTTTT	CASSQATGGPTAGELFF
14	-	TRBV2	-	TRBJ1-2	TGTGCCAGCAGTGAAGTTCTTGTCGAATTGGGAGGGACCTTC	CASSEVLVELGGTF
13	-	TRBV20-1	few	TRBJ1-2	TGCAGTGCTCGGAAACAGGGCCTCCTGCCATACACCTTC	CSARKQGLLPYTF
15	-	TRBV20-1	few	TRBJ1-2	TGCAGTGCTAGAGATCGTGCAGGGGTAGTCTATGGCTACACCTTC	CSARDRAGVVYGYTF
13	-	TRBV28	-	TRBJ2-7	TGTGCCAGCAGTCCCGGGACACCCTACGAGCAGTACTTC	CASSPGTPYEQYF
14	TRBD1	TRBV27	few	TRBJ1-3	TGTGCCAGCAGAGCCACAGGGGGTGGAAACACCATATATTTT	CASRATGGGNTIYF